The 4 T cell receptor beta chains below come from one sample, sequenced in a study of cytomegalovirus exposure and HLA in healthy donors. The protocol was immunoSEQ multiplex PCR, while the TCRdb copy is restricted to in-frame clones and leaves out a portion. The sample records roughly 180,000 clones, about nine tenths being singletons. The sequencing sample was made of PBMCs. All receptors come from a man in his thirties or forties in good health and CMV-seropositive.

This chain links TRBV29-1 with TRBJ1-3; D is undetermined. Germline V gene data show CDR1 as SQVTM and CDR2 as ANQGSEA. V was pared by 2 bases and J by 3 bases, with 11 bases between. CDR3 length: 14 residues. The CDR3 loop is CSVEWAGSGNTIYF. The CDR3 coding sequence is TGCAGCGTTGAATGGGCCGGCAGTGGAAACACCATATATTTT. Full variable domain (missing parts from reference TRBV29-1 and TRBJ1-3): SAVISQKPSRDICQRGTSLTIQCQVDSQVTMMFWYRQQPGQSLTLIATANQGSEATYESGFVIDKFPISRPNLTFSTLTVSNMSPEDSSIYLCSVEWAGSGNTIYFGEGSWLTVV.

The rearrangement uses TRBV5-6 and TRBJ2-7; D gene uncertain. Per germline, CDR1 SGHDT and CDR2 YYEEEE. The CDR3 length is 15 residues. The ends were cut back, 1 base at V and 5 bases at J, with 16 bases in the middle. The CDR3: CASSLLGGVRNEQYF. The CDR3 bases are TGTGCCAGCAGCTTGCTAGGCGGAGTTAGAAACGAGCAGTACTTC.

The chain employs TRBV5-1 and TRBJ1-1; 9 nucleotides align to TRBD1. The junction had 3 bases not matched to a gene; V was cut back by 5 bases and J by 4 bases. CDR1 SGHRS and CDR2 YFSETQ come from the germline V gene. CDR3 length: 13 amino acids. The CDR3 DNA reads TGCGCCAGCAGGGACAGGGGAAGCACTGAAGCTTTCTTT. Translating it yields CASRDRGSTEAFF. Filled out from reference TRBV5-1 and TRBJ1-1, the complete variable domain reads KAGVTQTPRYLIKTRGQQVTLSCSPISGHRSVSWYQQTPGQGLQFLFEYFSETQRNKGNFPGRFSGRQFSNSRSEMNVSTLELGDSALYLCASRDRGSTEAFFGQGTRLTVV.

The V gene is TRBV7-3, the J gene TRBJ2-2; D gene ambiguous. The V gene lost 6 bases and the J gene lost 8 bases, with 13 bases spanning the gap. Germline V gene lookup returns CDR1 SGHTA and CDR2 FQGTGA. The CDR3 covers 13 residues. The CDR3 loop reads CASRSAGGGELFF. The CDR3 region has the DNA TGTGCCAGCAGATCCGCCGGTGGTGGGGAGCTGTTTTTT.